These 24 T cell receptor beta chains came from one sample sequenced in a study of Ad26.COV2.S vaccination and SARS-CoV-2 variants. The treatment is: roughly 20 received Ad26.COV2.S at low or high dose, single or two shots; roughly five received placebo; per-sample allocation not given. The samples date from day 63 after the first vaccine or placebo injection. TCRdb keeps only in-frame clones here, not all; method: immunoSEQ multiplex PCR. This table has 450,000 to 550,000 clones, about nine tenths appearing once. The sample here was peripheral blood, taken in a trial of Ad26.COV2.S vaccine versus placebo. Source of these receptors: a person aged 18-60 years who received the Ad26.COV2.S COVID-19 vaccine or a placebo.

Concerning this clone: Other nucleotide sequences from this sample produce the same CDR3. The rearrangement links TRBV18 to TRBJ2-5; D gene uncertain. The V end was cut by 2 bases, the J end by 1 base, with 5 bases between. Germline loops: CDR1 KGHSH, CDR2 LQKENI. The CDR3 runs 13 residues. Written as DNA, the CDR3 is TGTGCCAGCTCACCAGGCAGCCAAGAGACCCAGTACTTC. This gives the protein CASSPGSQETQYF.

This clone was observed at least ten times. The V gene is TRBV12-3 or TRBV12-4, the J gene TRBJ1-6; 7 bases agree with TRBD1. V gave up 4 bases and J gave up 13 bases; unmatched junction bases: 4. This CDR3 region has 12 residues. DNA for the CDR3: TGTGCCAGCAGTTCGGTGGGACAGCCCCTCCACTTT. This encodes CASSSVGQPLHF.

Comment on this clone: The DNA is left out, because the CDR3 cannot be placed on it with certainty; the CDR3 is given as TCRdb lists it. The V and J genes are TRBV5-8 and TRBJ2-7; TRBD2, the D gene given by the table, was not confirmed from the DNA. The CDR3 is 15 amino acids in total, end residues counted. Germline V CDR1 and CDR2: SGHTS, YDEGEE. This CDR3 reads CASSLAFWASGITDF.

CDR3 coding DNA: TGTGCCAGCAGCTTACCGACAGGCGTGGTAGATACGCAGTATTTT. Its protein product is CASSLPTGVVDTQYF. The rearrangement joins TRBV5-4 to TRBJ2-3; D may be TRBD1 (6 bases). Per germline, CDR1 SGHNT and CDR2 YYREEE (reference sequence). The CDR3 has 15 amino acids. V shed 2 bases and J shed 5 bases, with 15 bases lying between them.

V usage is TRBV9 and J usage is TRBJ1-3, with no clear D. From germline, CDR1 is SGDLS and CDR2 YYNGEE. The V and J ends lost 4 bases and 1 base respectively, with 18 bases between them. This CDR3 is built from 17 residues. CDR3: CASSFLPVDLSGNTIYF. For the CDR3, the DNA is TGTGCCAGCAGCTTCCTACCGGTGGATTTGTCTGGAAACACCATATATTTT.

V gene TRBV7-8 combines with J gene TRBJ2-7; D may be TRBD1 (6 bases). CDR1 is SGHVS and CDR2 is FQNEAQ in the germline V gene. V lost 1 base and J 7 bases, leaving 11 bases between the germline ends. This CDR3 is 13 amino acids long. The CDR3 protein is CASSLGRQGEQYF. The CDR3 DNA sequence: TGTGCCAGCAGCTTAGGCCGGCAGGGGGAGCAGTACTTC.

The rearrangement links TRBV3-1 (or the pseudogene TRBV3-2) to TRBJ2-1; D ambiguous. This CDR3 has 14 amino acids. Germline V gene data show CDR1 as LGHDT and CDR2 as YNNKEL (reference sequence). V lost 1 base and J lost 4, with 8 bases in between. CDR3 sequence reads: CASSQGRKYNEQFF. CDR3 nucleotide sequence: TGTGCCAGCAGCCAAGGCCGGAAGTACAATGAGCAGTTCTTC.

The rearrangement links TRBV9 to TRBJ2-7; TRBD1 matches at 9 bases. V lost 3 bases, J lost 2 bases, and 6 bases stayed unmatched. CDR1 SGDLS and CDR2 YYNGEE come from the germline V gene. The CDR3 runs 15 residues. In DNA, the CDR3 is TGTGCCAGCAGCGCTGGACAGGGGCTCGCCTACGAGCAGTACTTC. Its protein is CASSAGQGLAYEQYF.

The rearrangement links TRBV7-2 to TRBJ1-5, with D unresolved. The CDR3 length is 13 residues. V lost 4 bases, J lost 5 bases, and 9 bases lay in between. Germline V CDR1 and CDR2: SGHTA, FQGNSA. The CDR3 DNA sequence: TGTGCCAGCAGCTACTCCGCGGATCAGCCCCAGCATTTT. The encoded protein is CASSYSADQPQHF.

The genes are TRBV6-1 and TRBJ1-5, with 8 bases lining up with TRBD1. V shed 2 bases, J shed 7 bases, and the junction held 7 bases outside the gene matches. The CDR3 extends over 15 amino acids. Looked up from germline, CDR1 is MNHNS and CDR2 is SASEGT. The CDR3 reads CASSEIWTGKQPQHF. In DNA form, the CDR3 reads TGTGCCAGCAGTGAAATCTGGACAGGGAAGCAGCCCCAGCATTTT.

This chain joins TRBV30 and TRBJ2-1; perhaps TRBD2 as D (6 bases). The ends were cut back, 2 bases at V and 9 bases at J, with 23 bases in the middle. The CDR3 contains 16 residues. CDR1 and CDR2 from the germline V gene are GTSNPN and SVGIG (reference sequence). CDR3 loop: CAWSSPAYPLASEQFF. The CDR3 bases are TGTGCCTGGAGTTCACCCGCCTATCCACTAGCAAGTGAGCAGTTCTTC.

V gene TRBV30 combines with J gene TRBJ2-7; a weak D match, TRBD1 (6 bases). V gave up 1 base and J gave up 5 bases, with 18 bases separating them. The CDR3 length is 15 residues. Looked up from germline, CDR1 is GTSNPN and CDR2 is SVGIG (reference sequence). The CDR3 region has the DNA TGTGCCTGGAGTGAGGGACATCTCCTAGGGGACGAGCAGTACTTC. Translating it yields CAWSEGHLLGDEQYF.

The J gene is TRBJ1-2, the V gene TRBV28; the D is unclear. CDR3 length: 13 residues. Trimming removed 4 bases at V and 8 bases at J, with 14 bases between. CDR1 and CDR2 from the germline V gene are MDHEN and SYDVKM. This CDR3 is CASSSGALSGYTF. CDR3 nucleotide sequence: TGTGCCAGCAGTTCGGGCGCCTTGAGCGGCTACACCTTC.

This sequence joins TRBV28 and TRBJ1-2; D is undetermined. Germline V gene data show CDR1 as MDHEN and CDR2 as SYDVKM. This CDR3 comprises 14 residues. Trimming removed 5 bases from V and 2 bases from J, with 12 bases in between. The DNA of the CDR3 is TGTGCCAGCAGTCCCTCTGACGGGAACTATGGCTACACCTTC. Protein sequence: CASSPSDGNYGYTF.

V and J are TRBV2 and TRBJ2-1, with 9 bases that match TRBD2. Unmatched junction bases numbered 14, after V lost 11 bases and J lost 9 bases. The germline V gene has CDR1 SNHLY and CDR2 FYNNEI. The CDR3 consists of 14 residues. CDR3 bases: TGTGCCGGCTGGGCCTGGCGGGGGGGCGGTGAGCAGTTCTTC. Amino acids: CAGWAWRGGGEQFF.

The chain is built from TRBV7-6 and TRBJ2-7; a possible D gene is TRBD2 (6 bases). The CDR3 is made up of 15 amino acids. The V gene's germline CDR1 is SGHVS and CDR2 FNYEAQ. Trimming removed 0 bases from V and 3 bases from J, with 12 bases in between. CDR3 residues: CASSLAAGFNYEQYF. The CDR3 DNA sequence: TGTGCCAGCAGCTTAGCGGCGGGGTTCAACTACGAGCAGTACTTC.

This clone was found a few times. The chain couples TRBV19 to TRBJ1-5; 11 bases align to TRBD1. Trimming took 6 bases from V and 3 from J; bases not matched to a gene: 4. Looked up from germline, CDR1 is LNHDA and CDR2 is SQIVND (reference sequence). This CDR3 has 15 amino acids. CDR3 coding DNA: TGTGCCAGTAGAACGGGACAGGGGGTCAATCAGCCCCAGCATTTT. Translation: CASRTGQGVNQPQHF.

This chain links TRBV7-9 with TRBJ2-2, with 11 bases fitting TRBD1. The germline gives CDR1 SEHNR, CDR2 FQNEAQ (reference sequence). The CDR3 runs 16 residues. The J segment lost 5 bases and the V segment lost 4 bases, leaving 6 bases of the junction unmatched. The CDR3 region is CASSSGTGGDTGELFF. The CDR3 nucleotides are TGTGCCAGCAGCTCAGGGACAGGGGGAGATACCGGGGAGCTGTTTTTT.

V gene TRBV9 combines with J gene TRBJ2-1; D is undetermined. Trimming cost V 1 base and J 4 bases, with 6 bases left between them. CDR3 length: 13 residues. The germline V gene encodes CDR1 SGDLS and CDR2 YYNGEE. The CDR3: CASSVQQYNEQFF. Here the CDR3 DNA reads TGTGCCAGCAGCGTACAGCAGTACAATGAGCAGTTCTTC.

The V and J genes are TRBV14 and TRBJ2-2; 7 bases line up with TRBD1. V was pared by 4 bases and J by 5 bases, with 7 bases of the junction left unmatched. This CDR3 comprises 15 residues. The germline CDR1 and CDR2 sequences are SGHDN and FVKESK. The CDR3 is CASSRQGIGTGELFF. The CDR3 DNA sequence: TGTGCCAGCAGCCGACAGGGTATTGGAACCGGGGAGCTGTTTTTT.

V gene TRBV5-8 combines with J gene TRBJ1-2; 7 positions match TRBD1. Germline V gives CDR1 SGHTS, CDR2 YDEGEE. The J segment lost 4 bases and the V segment lost 4 bases, leaving 4 bases of the junction unmatched. The CDR3 is made up of 13 amino acids. DNA for the CDR3: TGTGCCAGCAGCCGGACAGGCGGCTATGGCTACACCTTC. Protein: CASSRTGGYGYTF.

The CDR3 here is CASSSEGNQPQHF. The CDR3 DNA follows: TGTGCCAGCAGCAGTGAAGGGAATCAGCCCCAGCATTTT. The V and J genes are TRBV7-9 and TRBJ1-5; D is ambiguous. The CDR3 is 13 amino acids. V lost 5 bases and J 4 bases, leaving 9 bases between the germline ends. Germline values: CDR1 SEHNR, CDR2 FQNEAQ (reference sequence).

V is TRBV6-5 and J is TRBJ2-1, with 10 bases lining up with TRBD2. The CDR3 sequence is 12 residues long. Germline trimming cut 5 bases from V and 15 bases from J; bases unmatched to any gene: 7. From germline, CDR1 is MNHEY and CDR2 SVGAGI. As DNA, the CDR3 is TGTGCCAGCAGTACGTCAGCGGGAGGGTTGTTCTTC. As protein: CASSTSAGGLFF.

The chain joins TRBV2 to TRBJ2-7, with D maybe TRBD1 (6 bases). V shed 3 bases and J shed 0 bases, with 12 bases lying between them. The CDR3 has 15 amino acids. Germline V gives CDR1 SNHLY, CDR2 FYNNEI. The CDR3 nucleotides are TGTGCCAGCAGTGACAGGGGCCTAAGCTCCTACGAGCAGTACTTC. This gives the protein CASSDRGLSSYEQYF.